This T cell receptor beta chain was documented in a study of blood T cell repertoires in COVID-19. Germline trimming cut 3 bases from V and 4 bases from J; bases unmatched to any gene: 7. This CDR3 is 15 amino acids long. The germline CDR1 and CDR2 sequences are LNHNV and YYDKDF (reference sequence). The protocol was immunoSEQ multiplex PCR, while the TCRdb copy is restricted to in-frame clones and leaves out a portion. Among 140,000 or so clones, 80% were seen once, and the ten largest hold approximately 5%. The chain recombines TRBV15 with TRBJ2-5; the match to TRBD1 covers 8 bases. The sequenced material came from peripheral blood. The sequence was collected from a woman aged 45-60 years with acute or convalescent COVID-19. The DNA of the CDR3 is TGTGCCACCAGCAGGGACAGGGCGTCGGGAGAGACCCAGTACTTC. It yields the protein CATSRDRASGETQYF.